The 27 T cell receptor beta chains below were found in one sample sequenced in a study of cytomegalovirus exposure and HLA in healthy donors. PCR primers comprised 60 Vbeta and 13 Jbeta primers. Using immunoSEQ multiplex PCR, the repertoire was profiled, and TCRdb retains in-frame clones only, with some absent. The table has over 150,000 clones, about four fifths seen once. The sample taken for sequencing was PBMCs. The receptor source for this set is a male donor in good health and CMV-seronegative.

The V and J genes are TRBV29-1 and TRBJ2-1; 7 nucleotides line up with TRBD2. Losses at the gene ends were 2 bases for V and 4 bases for J; bases not matched to a gene: 5. This CDR3 has 14 amino acids. The germline gives CDR1 SQVTM, CDR2 ANQGSEA. The CDR3 DNA is TGCAGCGTTGAAAAGGCTAGCGGTTACAATGAGCAGTTCTTC. Its protein product is CSVEKASGYNEQFF.

This chain links TRBV6-6 with TRBJ1-5, with a weak D call TRBD1 (5 bases). Germline CDR1 is MNHNY and CDR2 is SVGAGI (reference sequence). The CDR3 totals 11 residues. Between the trimmed V and J ends, which lost 6 bases and 11 bases, there was a span of 11 bases. The CDR3 protein is CASSPGGTQHF. The CDR3 nucleotides read TGTGCCAGCAGCCCCGGGGGAACCCAGCATTTT.

This clone was counted once. The V call is TRBV5-1, the J call TRBJ1-2, with a possible D match to TRBD1 (6 bases). Germline V lookup: CDR1 SGHRS, CDR2 YFSETQ. The V end lost 4 bases, the J end lost 5 bases, and 12 bases lay between the germline ends. This CDR3 is 13 amino acids long. CDR3 sequence reads: CASSLPDRYGYTF. The CDR3 nucleotides read TGCGCCAGCAGCCTACCGGACAGATATGGCTACACCTTC.

This clone was counted between two and nine times. V gene TRBV30 combines with J gene TRBJ1-2; D is uncertain. Germline CDR1 is GTSNPN and CDR2 is SVGIG (reference sequence). Trimming cost V 1 base and J 1 base, with 10 bases left between them. The CDR3 loop spans 14 amino acids. CDR3 in amino acids: CAWSESPFNYGYTF. The CDR3 nucleotides are TGTGCCTGGAGTGAATCTCCGTTTAACTATGGCTACACCTTC.

This clone was seen once. This chain uses TRBV28 with TRBJ2-7; 10 bases agree with TRBD2. The CDR3 is 15 residues long. Germline lookup yields CDR1 MDHEN and CDR2 SYDVKM. The CDR3 sequence is CGSRTAGTSAYEQYF. In DNA form, the CDR3 reads TGTGGTAGTAGAACCGCCGGGACTAGCGCGTACGAGCAGTACTTC.

This clone was seen just once. This chain joins TRBV30 and TRBJ1-1; possibly TRBD1 for D (6 bases). The CDR3 covers 11 residues. The V and J ends lost 4 bases and 6 bases respectively, with 9 bases between them. Germline lookup yields CDR1 GTSNPN and CDR2 SVGIG (reference sequence). This chain's CDR3 is CAWNDRPEAFF. As DNA, the CDR3 is TGTGCCTGGAATGACAGGCCTGAAGCTTTCTTT.

The rearrangement links TRBV9 to TRBJ1-6; 10 bases are a match to TRBD1. The CDR3 is 15 residues long. Unmatched junction bases numbered 3, after V lost 2 bases and J lost 7 bases. Germline assignment: CDR1 SGDLS and CDR2 YYNGEE. The CDR3 reads CASSVMDRGNSPLHF. CDR3 DNA: TGTGCCAGCAGCGTTATGGACAGGGGGAATTCACCCCTCCACTTT.

V gene TRBV6-1 combines with J gene TRBJ1-2; a weak D match, TRBD1 (5 bases). The CDR3 is made up of 15 amino acids. Germline V lookup: CDR1 MNHNS, CDR2 SASEGT. V lost 1 base and J lost 3, with 12 bases in between. The CDR3 sequence is CASSEGRQTYYGYTF. CDR3 DNA sequence: TGTGCCAGCAGTGAAGGACGACAGACCTACTATGGCTACACCTTC.

V and J are TRBV19 and TRBJ1-1, with D maybe TRBD1 (5 bases). Germline lookup yields CDR1 LNHDA and CDR2 SQIVND (reference sequence). V was cut by 7 bases and J by 11 bases, with 23 bases left in between. The CDR3 runs to 14 residues. Written as DNA, the CDR3 is TGTGCCAGTACCCAGCTCTGGGGACTTACTGTTGCTTTCTTT. This gives the protein CASTQLWGLTVAFF.

This clone was seen just once. The chain combines TRBV21-1 with TRBJ2-7; TRBD2 reflects the table's D call only, with no check against the DNA. TRBV21-1 is given as a pseudogene. The CDR3 length is 15 residues. The CDR3: CAIEGLGGGSYEQYF. The CDR3 bases are TGTGCCATCGAGGGACTAGGGGGTGGGTCCTACGAGCAGTACTTC.

The chain combines TRBV5-4 with TRBJ2-1; 13 bases agree with TRBD2. There are 15 residues in the CDR3. V dropped 7 bases and J dropped 10; count of bases not matched to a gene: 11. In germline, CDR1 is SGHNT, CDR2 YYREEE (reference sequence). As DNA, the CDR3 is TGTGCCAGCCCCTCGGGGACTAGCGGGGCCACAGAGCAGTTCTTC. Amino acid sequence: CASPSGTSGATEQFF.

V is TRBV11-3 and J is TRBJ2-1, with D perhaps matching TRBD2 (5 bases). Germline V CDR1 and CDR2: SGHNT, YENEEA. The V end was cut by 5 bases, the J end by 0 bases, with 14 bases between. This CDR3 is 16 amino acids long. The DNA for the CDR3 is TGTGCCAGCAGCCCACAAGCGGTATACTCCTACAATGAGCAGTTCTTC. This sequence encodes CASSPQAVYSYNEQFF.

V gene TRBV19 combines with J gene TRBJ2-4; 14 bases align to TRBD2. In germline, CDR1 is LNHDA, CDR2 SQIVND (reference sequence). CDR3 length: 18 amino acids. J was trimmed by 6 bases and V by 4 bases; bases with no gene match: 11. The CDR3 DNA is TGTGCCAGTAGTAGAGGACTAGCGGGAGGAGGGGTCAGAAACATTCAGTACTTC. The encoded protein is CASSRGLAGGGVRNIQYF.

The J gene is TRBJ1-5, the V gene TRBV2, with D perhaps matching TRBD1 (5 bases). The length of the CDR3 is 16 residues. Germline CDR1 SNHLY, CDR2 FYNNEI. Trimming removed 4 bases from V and 2 bases from J, with 15 bases in between. CDR3 sequence (DNA): TGTGCCAGCAGTGTCTTAGGCAGGGTTCGCAATCAGCCCCAGCATTTT. Protein sequence: CASSVLGRVRNQPQHF.

Only a few counts were recorded for this clone. The chain couples TRBV12-5 to TRBJ1-3, with D possibly TRBD1 on 6 matching bases. CDR1 and CDR2 from the germline V gene are LGHNT and FRNRAP. V gave up 6 bases and J gave up 0 bases, with 12 bases separating them. This CDR3 comprises 15 residues. In nucleotides, the CDR3 is TGTGCTAGTGGCCCTAGGACAGTCTCTGGAAACACCATATATTTT. It encodes CASGPRTVSGNTIYF.

The chain carries TRBV4-3 and TRBJ2-7; 7 nucleotides line up with TRBD1. CDR3 length: 14 residues. J lost 1 base, V lost 6 bases, and 6 bases had no gene match. Germline V gives CDR1 LGHNA, CDR2 YSLEER. The CDR3 nucleotides read TGCGCCAGCAGATCTACGACAGGGTCCTACGAGCAGTACTTC. Protein product: CASRSTTGSYEQYF.

The V call is TRBV30, the J call TRBJ1-2; 7 nucleotides align to TRBD1. The CDR3 has 17 amino acids. V dropped 1 base and J dropped 1; count of bases not matched to a gene: 12. Germline lookup yields CDR1 GTSNPN and CDR2 SVGIG (reference sequence). The CDR3 nucleotides read TGTGCCTGGAGTGAGATACCGGGACAGCTTATTAACTATGGCTACACCTTC. It codes for CAWSEIPGQLINYGYTF.

The chain joins TRBV16 to TRBJ1-5; no definite D call. V was trimmed by 3 bases and J by 7 bases, leaving 7 bases between them. The CDR3 extends over 12 amino acids. In germline, CDR1 is KGHSY, CDR2 FQNENV. The CDR3 DNA sequence: TGTGCCAGCAGCCAGCCCCGGCAGCCCCAGCATTTT. It is translated as CASSQPRQPQHF. Supplemented by reference TRBV16 and TRBJ1-5, the full variable domain reads GEEVAQTPKHLVRGEGQKAKLYCAPIKGHSYVFWYQQVLKNEFKFLISFQNENVFDETGMPKERFSAKCLPNSPCSLEIQATKLEDSAVYFCASSQPRQPQHFGDGTRLSIL.

This clone was counted a few times. J is TRBJ2-6 and V is TRBV30; TRBD1 agrees at 7 bases. The V gene end was trimmed by 2 bases and the J gene end by 2 bases; junction bases not matched to a gene: 9. CDR1 GTSNPN and CDR2 SVGIG come from the germline V gene (reference sequence). The CDR3 is made up of 17 amino acids. The CDR3 DNA follows: TGTGCCTGGAGTTTTCGGACAGGACTCGCTGGGGCCAACGTCCTGACTTTC. Its protein is CAWSFRTGLAGANVLTF.

In the case of this clone: The junction and the germline gene differ at one end; a read error may be behind it. The chain couples TRBV5-6 to TRBJ1-6, with D hard to call. CDR1 and CDR2 from the germline V gene are SGHDT and YYEEEE. CDR3 length: 14 amino acids. CDR3 amino acids: CASSLGSYNSLLHF. Written as DNA, the CDR3 is TGTGCCAGCAGCTTGGGCTCCTATAATTCACTCCTCCACTTT.

The V gene is TRBV28, the J gene TRBJ2-3; 7 bases line up with TRBD2. The CDR3 runs 15 residues. The V and J ends lost 7 bases and 0 bases, in that order; junction bases with no gene match: 7. Per germline, CDR1 MDHEN and CDR2 SYDVKM. This chain's CDR3 is CASTLLAASTDTQYF. The CDR3 DNA follows: TGTGCCAGCACCCTTCTAGCGGCAAGCACAGATACGCAGTATTTT.

The chain combines TRBV5-1 with TRBJ1-5; D unresolved. The CDR3 sequence is 15 residues long. The germline gives CDR1 SGHRS, CDR2 YFSETQ. Trimming stripped 0 bases from V and 1 base from J, with 8 bases between. The CDR3 nucleotides read TGCGCCAGCAGCTTGGGGCAGTCGAGCAATCAGCCCCAGCATTTT. Encoded protein: CASSLGQSSNQPQHF.

V is TRBV25-1 and J is TRBJ2-2; 7 bases fit TRBD2. Trimming took 1 base from V and 3 from J; bases not matched to a gene: 11. Germline lookup yields CDR1 MGHDK and CDR2 SYGVNS. The CDR3 loop spans 18 amino acids. In nucleotides, the CDR3 is TGTGCCAGCAGTGAATTTAGAGGGAGGGGCACCCACACCGGGGAGCTGTTTTTT. This gives the protein CASSEFRGRGTHTGELFF.

The rearrangement uses TRBV30 and TRBJ1-5; 10 nucleotides line up with TRBD1. V dropped 5 bases and J dropped 5; count of bases not matched to a gene: 9. Germline lookup yields CDR1 GTSNPN and CDR2 SVGIG (reference sequence). The CDR3 is 15 amino acids. The CDR3 DNA sequence: TGTGCCTGGGCAACCGGACAGGGGGTGGATCAGCCCCAGCATTTT. This encodes CAWATGQGVDQPQHF.

This chain connects TRBV19 to TRBJ2-3; D ambiguous. Per the germline V gene, CDR1 is LNHDA and CDR2 is SQIVND (reference sequence). Trimming took off 3 bases at V and 12 bases at J, with 10 bases between the two ends. The length of the CDR3 is 11 residues. The CDR3 loop reads CASSIATAQYF. CDR3 bases: TGTGCCAGTAGTATCGCCACAGCTCAGTATTTT.

The CDR3 reads CASSRIPTGPSYEQYF. CDR3 bases: TGTGCCAGCTCCCGAATTCCCACAGGTCCCTCCTACGAGCAGTACTTC. J is TRBJ2-5 and V is TRBV18, with D perhaps TRBD1 (5 bases). The J call may be wrong; the DNA end is better matched by TRBJ2-7. Germline V CDR1 and CDR2: KGHSH, LQKENI. The CDR3 runs to 16 residues.

The chain links TRBV30 to TRBJ2-7; D might be TRBD2 (6 bases). The germline V gene has CDR1 GTSNPN and CDR2 SVGIG (reference sequence). Trimming removed 5 bases at V and 6 bases at J, with 14 bases between. This CDR3 spans 12 amino acids. The CDR3 DNA reads as TGTGCCTGGGACCCTTCCGGGGGCGAGCAGTACTTC. Its translation: CAWDPSGGEQYF.